The 32 T cell receptor beta chains listed next were all sequenced from one sample in a study of cytomegalovirus exposure and HLA in healthy donors (dated by TCRdb to the late 2010s). Library prep was done by the immunoSEQ multiplex PCR assay. A mixture of 60 forward primers for TCR Vbeta segments and 13 reverse primers for TCR Jbeta segments was used in the multiplex PCR. This is the immuneACCESS table as TCRdb keeps it, with only in-frame sequences that have V and J called. A part of the clones is gone; compared with another copy, unresolved V genes explain less than half, and the rest is unexplained. The sample has 100,000 to 150,000 clones on record, around 78% of them singletons. Less than 2% of the sample is in the top ten clones. The sample was PBMCs. Receptor source: a man aged 50-60 years in good health and CMV-seronegative.

The chain is built from TRBV5-4 and TRBJ1-6; weak D call: TRBD1 (6 bases). CDR1 is SGHNT and CDR2 is YYREEE in the germline V gene (reference sequence). The CDR3 has 13 amino acids. The ends were cut back, 0 bases at V and 9 bases at J, with 7 bases in the middle. CDR3 DNA: TGTGCCAGCAGCTTGGACAGGGTTTCACCCCTCCACTTT. Protein sequence: CASSLDRVSPLHF.

J is TRBJ2-3 and V is TRBV25-1; 14 bases line up with TRBD2. The V gene end was trimmed by 4 bases and the J gene end by 3 bases; junction bases not matched to a gene: 3. The germline CDR1 and CDR2 sequences are MGHDK and SYGVNS. CDR3 length equals 16 residues. CDR3 in amino acids: CASSGGTSGGTDTQYF. CDR3 nucleotides: TGTGCCAGCAGTGGGGGGACTAGCGGGGGTACAGATACGCAGTATTTT.

The chain employs TRBV4-1 and TRBJ1-4; D unclear. V lost 1 base and J lost 3, with 15 bases in between. This CDR3 is 17 amino acids long. Germline lookup yields CDR1 MGHRA and CDR2 YSYEKL. CDR3 bases: TGCGCCAGCAGCCAAGGGTCGGTCGTTCGGGCTAATGAAAAACTGTTTTTT. As protein: CASSQGSVVRANEKLFF.

This chain uses TRBV2 with TRBJ1-6; D is perhaps TRBD1 (5 bases). The CDR3 sequence is 14 residues long. The ends were cut back, 7 bases at V and 2 bases at J, with 9 bases in the middle. CDR1 and CDR2 from the germline V gene are SNHLY and FYNNEI. The CDR3 DNA follows: TGTGCCAGCAAGGGGACTACCTATAATTCACCCCTCCACTTT. This sequence encodes CASKGTTYNSPLHF.

This clone was seen a few times. The CDR3 loop is CASSGTGDREQYV. Here the CDR3 DNA reads TGTGCCAGCAGTGGAACAGGGGATCGCGAGCAGTACGTC. This sequence joins TRBV6-1 and TRBJ2-7, with 7 bases matching TRBD1. The trim removed 4 bases at V and 6 bases at J, leaving 6 bases unmatched. Germline V gives CDR1 MNHNS, CDR2 SASEGT. This CDR3 has 13 residues.

This sequence joins TRBV4-2 and TRBJ1-4; D is unresolved. There are 16 residues in the CDR3. V dropped 4 bases and J dropped 3 bases, with 15 bases sitting between them. CDR1 is LGHNA, CDR2 YNFKEQ, per germline. Here the CDR3 reads CASSPQASTANEKLFF. Here the CDR3 DNA reads TGTGCCAGCAGCCCCCAAGCCAGCACAGCTAATGAAAAACTGTTTTTT.

The chain links TRBV2 to TRBJ2-3; no definite D call. The V gene's germline CDR1 is SNHLY and CDR2 FYNNEI. Deletions cut 4 bases from V and 0 bases from J, with 8 bases between. The CDR3 loop spans 14 amino acids. This CDR3 reads CASSGRTSTDTQYF. The CDR3 DNA follows: TGTGCCAGCAGTGGTCGAACTAGCACAGATACGCAGTATTTT. Full variable domain (outside the CDR3, taken from reference TRBV2 and TRBJ2-3): EPEVTQTPSHQVTQMGQEVILRCVPISNHLYFYWYRQILGQKVEFLVSFYNNEISEKSEIFDDQFSVERPDGSNFTLKIRSTKLEDSAMYFCASSGRTSTDTQYFGPGTRLTVL.

The rearrangement uses TRBV5-1 and TRBJ2-5, with 13 bases that match TRBD2. This CDR3 has 16 residues. The germline V gene encodes CDR1 SGHRS and CDR2 YFSETQ. Unmatched junction bases numbered 5, after V lost 1 base and J lost 5 bases. For the CDR3, the DNA is TGCGCCAGCAGCTTGTTAACTAGCGGGGGGGCCGAGACCCAGTACTTC. Translated: CASSLLTSGGAETQYF.

CDR3 DNA sequence: TGTGCCAGCAGCTCGCAGGGGTACGAGACCCAGTACTTC. This translates into CASSSQGYETQYF. This sequence joins TRBV11-3 and TRBJ2-5; TRBD1 is a possible D gene (6 bases). Germline V gene sequence: CDR1 SGHNT, CDR2 YENEEA. CDR3 length equals 13 residues. Trimming took 4 bases from V and 5 from J, leaving 11 bases between them.

This clone came up once. This sample also contains other DNA sequences that code for the same CDR3. The chain is built from TRBV4-2 and TRBJ2-7; D is perhaps TRBD1 (6 bases). The CDR3 length is 14 residues. V gave up 1 base and J gave up 4 bases, with 11 bases separating them. Germline CDR1 is LGHNA and CDR2 is YNFKEQ. DNA for the CDR3: TGTGCCAGCAGCCAAGGAACAGGGAGATACGAGCAGTACTTC. Translation gives CASSQGTGRYEQYF.

The J gene is TRBJ1-1, the V gene TRBV7-7; TRBD1 might be the D (5 bases). The CDR3 runs to 11 residues. The germline V gene encodes CDR1 SSHAT and CDR2 FNYEAQ (reference sequence). The V end lost 8 bases, the J end lost 4 bases, and 8 bases lay between the germline ends. This CDR3 reads CASQGVTEAFF. CDR3 bases: TGTGCCAGCCAGGGCGTCACTGAAGCTTTCTTT.

The J gene is TRBJ1-4, the V gene TRBV5-1, with 7 bases matching TRBD1. Trimming took 4 bases from V and 4 from J; bases not matched to a gene: 7. The germline gives CDR1 SGHRS, CDR2 YFSETQ. The CDR3 loop spans 15 amino acids. The CDR3 loop reads CASSPHRDSNEKLFF. In DNA, the CDR3 is TGCGCCAGCAGCCCCCACCGGGACAGTAATGAAAAACTGTTTTTT.

V and J are TRBV6-1 and TRBJ2-3; 7 bases align to TRBD2. This CDR3 has 13 amino acids. J lost 4 bases, V lost 8 bases, and 6 bases had no gene match. The germline V gene encodes CDR1 MNHNS and CDR2 SASEGT. CDR3 region: CASCRGGADTQYF. The CDR3 DNA follows: TGTGCCAGCTGTCGTGGGGGGGCAGATACGCAGTATTTT.

This rearrangement joins TRBV6-5 to TRBJ1-3, with D unresolved. This CDR3 contains 15 residues. Germline CDR1 MNHEY, CDR2 SVGAGI. V was shortened by 7 bases and J by 0 bases, with 13 bases between the two germline ends. CDR3 sequence reads: CASIGDGGSGNTIYF. In nucleotides, the CDR3 is TGTGCCAGCATTGGTGACGGAGGCTCTGGAAACACCATATATTTT.

The chain has TRBV2 and TRBJ1-2; unclear D gene. V shed 7 bases and J shed 4 bases, with 13 bases lying between them. From germline, CDR1 is SNHLY and CDR2 FYNNEI. CDR3 length: 13 residues. In nucleotides, the CDR3 is TGTGCCAGCACCCCCCCGGGTGGCTATGGCTACACCTTC. This gives the protein CASTPPGGYGYTF.

A remark on this clone: Other nucleotide sequences from this sample produce the same CDR3. The chain recombines TRBV5-1 with TRBJ2-3, with 8 nucleotides matching TRBD1. Germline V lookup: CDR1 SGHRS, CDR2 YFSETQ. Losses at the gene ends were 4 bases for V and 5 bases for J; bases not matched to a gene: 6. The CDR3 has 14 residues. The CDR3 DNA is TGCGCCAGCAGCCTAGGACAGGGTGGAGATACGCAGTATTTT. Amino acids: CASSLGQGGDTQYF.

A few counts support this clone. This chain uses TRBV2 with TRBJ2-7, with D possibly being TRBD1 (5 bases). Looked up from germline, CDR1 is SNHLY and CDR2 is FYNNEI. This CDR3 has 13 amino acids. The V and J ends lost 2 bases and 6 bases respectively, with 11 bases between them. CDR3 in amino acids: CASSELQGGEQYV. Here the CDR3 DNA reads TGTGCCAGCAGTGAACTCCAGGGTGGCGAGCAGTACGTC.

This chain links TRBV2 with TRBJ2-1; possible D gene TRBD2, 7 bases. There are 14 residues in the CDR3. Looked up from germline, CDR1 is SNHLY and CDR2 is FYNNEI. Trimming stripped 7 bases from V and 7 bases from J, with 17 bases between. CDR3 coding DNA: TGTGCCAGCAATGGGGGGGCCGTTGGGAATGAGCAGTTCTTC. This codes for CASNGGAVGNEQFF.

The J gene is TRBJ1-5, the V gene TRBV7-2; 10 bases align to TRBD1. CDR3 size: 15 residues. CDR1 is SGHTA, CDR2 FQGNSA, per germline. After removal of 5 bases from V and 6 bases from J, the junction contained 7 bases not matched to a gene. The CDR3 is CASSPGTGVTQPQHF. DNA for the CDR3: TGTGCCAGCAGCCCTGGGACAGGGGTTACTCAGCCCCAGCATTTT.

For this clone: The junction differs from germline at one of its ends, possibly a read error. The chain links TRBV7-8 to TRBJ1-1; 7 bases fit TRBD1. In germline, CDR1 is SGHVS, CDR2 FQNEAQ. The CDR3 sequence is 15 residues long. The DNA for the CDR3 is TGTGCCAGCAGCTTAGGGAGACAGGGTTTATCTGAAACTTTCTTT. Protein: CASSLGRQGLSETFF.

This clone came up once. The V and J genes are TRBV2 and TRBJ2-3; unclear D gene. Germline V gene lookup returns CDR1 SNHLY and CDR2 FYNNEI. V gave up 6 bases and J gave up 0 bases, with 16 bases separating them. The CDR3 runs 16 residues. CDR3 sequence: CASRGLSIASTDTQYF. The CDR3 DNA reads as TGTGCCAGCAGGGGCCTAAGCATCGCTAGCACAGATACGCAGTATTTT.

V is TRBV29-1 and J is TRBJ2-5; D ambiguous. The CDR3 consists of 15 residues. Trimming shortened V by 2 bases and J by 2 bases, and 15 bases separated the two germline ends. Germline CDR1 reads SQVTM; CDR2 reads ANQGSEA. The CDR3 sequence is CSVELGGQSQETQYF. Here the CDR3 DNA reads TGCAGCGTTGAACTCGGCGGTCAATCGCAAGAGACCCAGTACTTC.

The chain couples TRBV6-5 to TRBJ1-2, with 9 nucleotides matching TRBD1. The CDR3 totals 12 residues. Germline CDR1 reads MNHEY; CDR2 reads SVGAGI. The trim removed 4 bases at V and 8 bases at J, leaving 2 bases unmatched. CDR3 sequence reads: CASSWGTGGYTF. The CDR3 DNA reads as TGTGCCAGCAGTTGGGGGACAGGGGGCTACACCTTC.

This rearrangement joins TRBV5-1 to TRBJ2-1, with 9 bases fitting TRBD2. Germline loops: CDR1 SGHRS, CDR2 YFSETQ. V shed 0 bases and J 6 bases; nucleotides not matched to a gene: 7. This CDR3 spans 16 amino acids. This chain's CDR3 is CASSLDPAGGPNEQFF. In DNA form, the CDR3 reads TGCGCCAGCAGCTTGGATCCAGCGGGGGGACCCAATGAGCAGTTCTTC.

This chain links TRBV10-3 with TRBJ2-3, with TRBD2 matching over 15 bases. The V segment lost 7 bases and the J segment 0 bases; nucleotides outside the gene matches: 5. The CDR3 sequence is 17 residues long. The V gene's germline CDR1 is ENHRY and CDR2 SYGVKD. CDR3 nucleotide sequence: TGTGCCATCAAGGGGACTAGCGGGGGGTTAAGCACAGATACGCAGTATTTT. Residues: CAIKGTSGGLSTDTQYF.

The chain combines TRBV5-6 with TRBJ2-5, with 10 bases matching TRBD1. The last part of the DNA fits TRBJ2-7 better; the J call may be wrong. Germline-derived CDR1 and CDR2 are SGHDT and YYEEEE. The CDR3 consists of 15 residues. CDR3 nucleotides: TGTGCCAGCAGCTTCCGACAGGGGGCTGGGTACGAGCAGTACTTC. Translating it yields CASSFRQGAGYEQYF.

This clone was seen a single time. The chain recombines TRBV5-6 with TRBJ1-4, with 9 bases fitting TRBD1. V shed 3 bases and J 7 bases; nucleotides not matched to a gene: 10. Germline loops: CDR1 SGHDT, CDR2 YYEEEE. This CDR3 spans 16 amino acids. The DNA of the CDR3 is TGTGCCAGCAGCTCGAGTGGACAGGGGTATGGTGAAAAACTGTTTTTT. Its translation: CASSSSGQGYGEKLFF.

V usage is TRBV9 and J usage is TRBJ1-2; D perhaps matches TRBD1 (6 bases). In germline, CDR1 is SGDLS, CDR2 YYNGEE. This CDR3 contains 15 residues. V dropped 0 bases and J dropped 8 bases, with 17 bases sitting between them. This CDR3 is CASSVAPAGDGGYTF. The CDR3 region has the DNA TGTGCCAGCAGCGTAGCCCCCGCAGGGGATGGAGGCTACACCTTC.

The chain carries TRBV7-9 and TRBJ1-2; no clear D. Germline V gene data show CDR1 as SEHNR and CDR2 as FQNEAQ (reference sequence). The V end lost 2 bases, the J end lost 6 bases, and 28 bases lay between the germline ends. The length of the CDR3 is 19 residues. The CDR3 DNA reads as TGTGCCAGCAGCTTAAATGGTCAAGGTCAGGATCAGTCAAAAGATGGCTACACCTTC. This sequence encodes CASSLNGQGQDQSKDGYTF.

The chain employs TRBV5-5 and TRBJ1-3, with D perhaps TRBD1 (5 bases). V lost 0 bases, J lost 3 bases, and 13 bases lay in between. The V gene's germline CDR1 is SGHKS and CDR2 YYEKEE (reference sequence). The CDR3 length is 16 residues. This chain's CDR3 is CASSLVQQEGGNTIYF. The DNA for the CDR3 is TGTGCCAGCAGCTTGGTGCAACAGGAGGGTGGAAACACCATATATTTT.

This clone has a handful of counts. The chain is built from TRBV9 and TRBJ2-3; TRBD2 is a possible D gene (5 bases). The CDR3 totals 13 residues. Trimming removed 0 bases at V and 4 bases at J, with 6 bases between. Germline CDR1 and CDR2: SGDLS and YYNGEE. CDR3 sequence: CASSVGGADTQYF. The CDR3 bases are TGTGCCAGCAGCGTAGGGGGAGCAGATACGCAGTATTTT. The whole variable domain, filled in from reference TRBV9 and TRBJ2-3, reads DSGVTQTPKHLITATGQRVTLRCSPRSGDLSVYWYQQSLDQGLQFLIQYYNGEERAKGNILERFSAQQFPDLHSELNLSSLELGDSALYFCASSVGGADTQYFGPGTRLTVL.

Here the CDR3 reads CASSQDGGSLNEKLFF. CDR3 DNA sequence: TGTGCCAGCAGCCAAGACGGTGGGAGCCTTAATGAAAAACTGTTTTTT. The chain joins TRBV5-4 to TRBJ1-4; D unclear. The germline V gene has CDR1 SGHNT and CDR2 YYREEE (reference sequence). The CDR3 is 16 residues long. V was cut by 4 bases and J by 4 bases, with 17 bases left in between. Using reference TRBV5-4 and TRBJ1-4 for the parts outside the CDR3, the full variable domain is ETGVTQSPTHLIKTRGQQVTLRCSSQSGHNTVSWYQQALGQGPQFIFQYYREEENGRGNFPPRFSGLQFPNYSSELNVNALELDDSALYLCASSQDGGSLNEKLFFGSGTQLSVL.